These 3 T cell receptor beta chains came from one sample sequenced in a study of CD8 T cells in ankylosing spondylitis (dated by TCRdb to 2016 to 2017). Libraries came from 5' RACE. The run used an Illumina HiSeq 2500. Starting from the raw public reads, TCRdb applied fastp trimming at Q25, assembled clones with MiXCR and retained in-frame beta chains. Each CDR3 protein gets just one entry, which takes the most common genes and DNA from the rows behind it. The sample yields under 400,000 distinct CDR3 sequences; around a tenth were counted once. The ten largest clones represent roughly 9.2% of the sample. The sequencing sample was made of blood, either unsorted or a sorted T cell fraction (not recorded which). All receptors derive from a female donor with ankylosing spondylitis or in good health (not recorded which).

This clonotype was observed a few times. The rearrangement joins TRBV19 to TRBJ2-7; 9 bases fit TRBD1. The CDR3 covers 13 residues. Trimming took 4 bases from V and 3 from J; bases not matched to a gene: 1. Looked up from germline, CDR1 is LNHDA and CDR2 is SQIVND (reference sequence). The CDR3 spells CASSTTGGYEQYF. For the CDR3, the DNA is TGTGCCAGTAGTACGACAGGGGGCTACGAGCAGTACTTC. Complete variable domain (other parts from reference TRBV19 and TRBJ2-7): DGGITQSPKYLFRKEGQNVTLSCEQNLNHDAMYWYRQDPGQGLRLIYYSQIVNDFQKGDIAEGYSVSREKKESFPLTVTSAQKNPTAFYLCASSTTGGYEQYFGPGTRLTVT.

The J gene is TRBJ1-6, the V gene TRBV27, with a possible D match to TRBD1 (6 bases). CDR3 length equals 15 residues. V was cut by 4 bases and J by 14 bases, with 21 bases left in between. In germline, CDR1 is MNHEY, CDR2 SMNVEV (reference sequence). CDR3: CASSSRQAQREALHF. In DNA, the CDR3 is TGTGCCAGCAGTTCAAGACAGGCGCAACGAGAGGCCCTCCACTTT.

V gene TRBV18 combines with J gene TRBJ1-5, with 8 bases matching TRBD1. The CDR3 consists of 13 residues. V lost 5 bases to trimming and J lost 9 bases; unmatched junction nucleotides: 6. CDR1 KGHSH and CDR2 LQKENI come from the germline V gene. The CDR3 reads CASSRIQGGPQHF. The CDR3 DNA reads as TGTGCCAGCTCAAGGATACAGGGGGGGCCCCAGCATTTT.